This T cell receptor (beta chain) came from a study of vaccination and CD4 T cells after COVID-19. Study details: Median time from COVID diagnosis to post-COVID sampling was over 85 days (35 to 161).

The CDR3 is 15 amino acids. Germline CDR1 MNHEY, CDR2 SVGEGT. The ends were cut back, 8 bases at V and 5 bases at J, with 19 bases in the middle. Treatment indicated: approximately 10-day PBMC culture with coronavirus spike peptide pools or control peptides (ViraFEST assay). Vaccination was preceded and followed by negative nucleocapsid antibodies in healthy vaccine recipients, showing no prior SARS-CoV-2 infection. The study sequenced cultured CD4+ T cell DNA using the Oncomine TCR Beta short-read assay. TCRdb called the PCR reads again in MiXCR, with one record for every CDR3 protein. The profile shows approximately 18,000 distinct CDR3 sequences, 60% to 85% of them singletons. Overall study results and limits: Researchers report that 304 of 307 vaccine-specific clones in convalescent patients proved spike mono-reactive.

In the case of this clonotype: Antigen unknown.

The sequenced sample was CD4+ T cells from blood, cultured in vitro, obtained after SARS-CoV-2 vaccination. The TCR sequence derives from a human donor who received a COVID-19 vaccine. The rearrangement links TRBV6-2 or TRBV6-3 to TRBJ2-1, with D perhaps assigned TRBD1 or TRBD2 (6 bases each). The CDR3 DNA follows: TGTGCCAGCCGCCGCGGGGTCGGACAGAACAATGAGCAGTTCTTC. It yields the protein CASRRGVGQNNEQFF.